A selection of T cell receptor beta chains follows, all from one sample in a study of blood T cell repertoires in COVID-19. Profiled with immunoSEQ multiplex PCR; TCRdb holds only in-frame clones, not every one. Of 300,000 or so clones listed, about 89% were seen once; the top ten hold around 2.2%. Sequences were obtained from peripheral blood. The receptors were sampled from a woman in her twenties or thirties with COVID-19, enrolled during active disease. The CDR3 runs from the conserved cysteine through the conserved F or W. A D gene is named only where the DNA matches it firmly. For some rows the clone size is stated as once, few or many, or as a class when expanded; others skip it.

clone size: -; D gene: TRBD1; V gene: TRBV2; J gene: TRBJ1-2; CDR3 DNA: TGTGCCAGCATATTGACAGGGGGTGAGGGCTACACCTTC; CDR3 protein: CASILTGGEGYTF
clone size: -; D gene: TRBD1; V gene: TRBV5-1; J gene: TRBJ1-4; CDR3 DNA: TGCGCCAGCAGCGTCTCGGGGACAGACAATGAAAAACTGTTTTTT; CDR3 protein: CASSVSGTDNEKLFF
clone size: -; D gene: -; V gene: TRBV5-1; J gene: TRBJ2-3; CDR3 DNA: TGCGCCAGCAGCTTCCAAATTACAGATACGCAGTATTTT; CDR3 protein: CASSFQITDTQYF
clone size: -; D gene: TRBD1; V gene: TRBV7-9; J gene: TRBJ2-2; CDR3 DNA: TGTGCCAGCAGCCTATCCGGGACAGGGACCGGGGAGCTGTTTTTT; CDR3 protein: CASSLSGTGTGELFF
clone size: -; D gene: -; V gene: TRBV7-9; J gene: TRBJ1-5; CDR3 DNA: TGTGCCAGCAGCTTAGAGAGAGATCAGCCCCAGCATTTT; CDR3 protein: CASSLERDQPQHF
clone size: -; D gene: -; V gene: TRBV28; J gene: TRBJ2-2; CDR3 DNA: TGTGCCAGCGTCACGAACACCGGGGAGCTGTTTTTT; CDR3 protein: CASVTNTGELFF
clone size: -; D gene: TRBD2; V gene: TRBV7-2; J gene: TRBJ2-1; CDR3 DNA: TGTGCCAGCAGCTTAAGATCGAGCGGGAGTGGCTACAATGAGCAGTTCTTC; CDR3 protein: CASSLRSSGSGYNEQFF
clone size: -; D gene: -; V gene: TRBV27; J gene: TRBJ2-1; CDR3 DNA: TGTGCCAGCAGTCCTCCTTTTAACTACAATGAGCAGTTCTTC; CDR3 protein: CASSPPFNYNEQFF
clone size: -; D gene: TRBD1; V gene: TRBV28; J gene: TRBJ1-5; CDR3 DNA: TGTGCCAGCAGTTACTCCACCGGGACAGGGAATCAGCCCCAGCATTTT; CDR3 protein: CASSYSTGTGNQPQHF
clone size: -; D gene: TRBD2; V gene: TRBV19; J gene: TRBJ2-1; CDR3 DNA: TGTGCCAGTAGCTTCTGGGGACTAGCGGGACGCTACAATGAGCAGTTCTTC; CDR3 protein: CASSFWGLAGRYNEQFF
clone size: -; D gene: -; V gene: TRBV6-6; J gene: TRBJ2-1; CDR3 DNA: TGTGCCAGCAGTCCCCGAGGGGCAGGGTCACGGGGGACCTACAATGAGCAGTTCTTC; CDR3 protein: CASSPRGAGSRGTYNEQFF
clone size: -; D gene: -; V gene: TRBV6-2/TRBV6-3; J gene: TRBJ2-2; CDR3 DNA: TGTGCCAGCAGTTACAGCAACACCGGGGAGCTGTTTTTT; CDR3 protein: CASSYSNTGELFF
clone size: -; D gene: -; V gene: TRBV18; J gene: TRBJ1-4; CDR3 DNA: TGTGCCAGCTCCGTCCGGGACATTAATGAAAAACTGTTTTTT; CDR3 protein: CASSVRDINEKLFF
clone size: -; D gene: -; V gene: TRBV30; J gene: TRBJ1-5; CDR3 DNA: TGTGCCTGGAGTGGGGTCAGGGGACCCCCTTTTGGCAATCAGCCCCAGCATTTT; CDR3 protein: CAWSGVRGPPFGNQPQHF
clone size: -; D gene: -; V gene: TRBV19; J gene: TRBJ1-1; CDR3 DNA: TGTGCCAGTACAACGAGACTGAAGAACACTGAAGCTTTCTTT; CDR3 protein: CASTTRLKNTEAFF
clone size: -; D gene: -; V gene: TRBV5-1; J gene: TRBJ1-1; CDR3 DNA: TGCGCCAGCAGCTTGGTAGGGGGGGACGACACTGAAGCTTTCTTT; CDR3 protein: CASSLVGGDDTEAFF
clone size: -; D gene: -; V gene: TRBV3-1/TRBV3-2; J gene: TRBJ2-1; CDR3 DNA: TGTGCCAGCAGCCAGCGTCGTGGCGGGAAAAAAGACAATGAGCAGTTCTTC; CDR3 protein: CASSQRRGGKKDNEQFF
clone size: once; D gene: TRBD1; V gene: TRBV2; J gene: TRBJ2-6; CDR3 DNA: TGTGCCAGCACCATGACAGGGGTACCCGGGGCCAACGTCCTGACTTTC; CDR3 protein: CASTMTGVPGANVLTF
clone size: -; D gene: -; V gene: TRBV15; J gene: TRBJ1-5; CDR3 DNA: TGTGCCACCAGCAGAGATCCCCACCCAGGGGTGGGTCAGCCCCAGCATTTT; CDR3 protein: CATSRDPHPGVGQPQHF
clone size: -; D gene: -; V gene: TRBV3-1/TRBV3-2; J gene: TRBJ2-7; CDR3 DNA: TGTGCCAGCAGCCAAGGGCTAGGTAAACCCTACGAGCAGTACTTC; CDR3 protein: CASSQGLGKPYEQYF
clone size: -; D gene: TRBD1; V gene: TRBV5-6; J gene: TRBJ1-1; CDR3 DNA: TGTGCCAGCAGCTTGTTTAGGGGACAGGGGTACACTGAAGCTTTCTTT; CDR3 protein: CASSLFRGQGYTEAFF
clone size: -; D gene: TRBD1; V gene: TRBV19; J gene: TRBJ1-4; CDR3 DNA: TGTGCCAGCATGAATCCGGGACAGGGGGCATTAGGGGAAAAACTGTTTTTT; CDR3 protein: CASMNPGQGALGEKLFF
clone size: -; D gene: -; V gene: TRBV7-6; J gene: TRBJ2-3; CDR3 DNA: TGTGCCAGCAGCCTGCTGAGGGCCTTGAACACAGATACGCAGTATTTT; CDR3 protein: CASSLLRALNTDTQYF
clone size: -; D gene: -; V gene: TRBV6-6; J gene: TRBJ2-7; CDR3 DNA: TGTGCCAGCAGTTCCCAACAGGGTGTGATTTACGAGCAGTACTTC; CDR3 protein: CASSSQQGVIYEQYF
clone size: once; D gene: -; V gene: TRBV30; J gene: TRBJ2-1; CDR3 DNA: TGTGCCTGGAGTGTACGTGCAGGGGACTACAATGAGCAGTTCTTC; CDR3 protein: CAWSVRAGDYNEQFF
clone size: -; D gene: -; V gene: TRBV5-1; J gene: TRBJ1-1; CDR3 DNA: TGCGCCAGCAGCTTGGGTCTTGAAGCTTTCTTT; CDR3 protein: CASSLGLEAFF
clone size: -; D gene: TRBD1; V gene: TRBV19; J gene: TRBJ1-2; CDR3 DNA: TGTGCCAGTAGGACAGGGGTCGGCTACACCTTC; CDR3 protein: CASRTGVGYTF
clone size: -; D gene: TRBD1; V gene: TRBV10-3; J gene: TRBJ1-2; CDR3 DNA: TGTGCCATCAGTGTGGGGGGACAGGCCTATGGCTACACCTTC; CDR3 protein: CAISVGGQAYGYTF
clone size: -; D gene: -; V gene: TRBV19; J gene: TRBJ1-5; CDR3 DNA: TGTGCCAGTAGAAGCGATAGACAGGTTAGCAATCAGCCCCAGCATTTT; CDR3 protein: CASRSDRQVSNQPQHF
clone size: once; D gene: TRBD2; V gene: TRBV25-1; J gene: TRBJ2-7; CDR3 DNA: TGTGCCAGCAGTGCTAGCGGGAGGTTCTCCTACGAGCAGTACTTC; CDR3 protein: CASSASGRFSYEQYF
clone size: -; D gene: TRBD2; V gene: TRBV6-4; J gene: TRBJ2-3; CDR3 DNA: TGTGCCAGCAGTGACGGGACTAGCAGCACAGATACGCAGTATTTT; CDR3 protein: CASSDGTSSTDTQYF
clone size: -; D gene: TRBD1; V gene: TRBV12-3/TRBV12-4; J gene: TRBJ1-1; CDR3 DNA: TGTGCCAGCAAAATAACAGGGGACACTGAAGCTTTCTTT; CDR3 protein: CASKITGDTEAFF
clone size: -; D gene: -; V gene: TRBV10-3; J gene: TRBJ1-5; CDR3 DNA: TGTGCCATCAGTGACCTTGATCAGCCCCAGCATTTT; CDR3 protein: CAISDLDQPQHF
clone size: -; D gene: -; V gene: TRBV4-1; J gene: TRBJ1-2; CDR3 DNA: TGCGCCAGCAGCCAAGTGGGGGGGCAAAGTCGTGATGGCTACACCTTC; CDR3 protein: CASSQVGGQSRDGYTF
clone size: -; D gene: -; V gene: TRBV19; J gene: TRBJ2-7; CDR3 DNA: TGTGCCAGTAGTCAGGGTTTGGGCGAGCAGTACTTC; CDR3 protein: CASSQGLGEQYF
clone size: once; D gene: TRBD2; V gene: TRBV2; J gene: TRBJ2-7; CDR3 DNA: TGTGCCAGCGTTCTAAACCCAGGGACTAGCGGGACCGAGCAGTACTTC; CDR3 protein: CASVLNPGTSGTEQYF
clone size: -; D gene: -; V gene: TRBV27; J gene: TRBJ2-2; CDR3 DNA: TGTGCCAGCAGTTTATTTCGCCTGGGCGGGACCGGGGAGCTGTTTTTT; CDR3 protein: CASSLFRLGGTGELFF
clone size: -; D gene: -; V gene: TRBV18; J gene: TRBJ2-7; CDR3 DNA: TGTGCCAGCTCAAGGACAGTGGATTCCTACGAGCAGTACTTC; CDR3 protein: CASSRTVDSYEQYF
clone size: -; D gene: -; V gene: TRBV29-1; J gene: TRBJ1-5; CDR3 DNA: TGCAGCGTTGGGGGGACACTGGGAGAAGAGCCCCAGCATTTT; CDR3 protein: CSVGGTLGEEPQHF
clone size: -; D gene: -; V gene: TRBV7-3; J gene: TRBJ2-2; CDR3 DNA: TGTGCCAGCAGCTTAACGATTTTAGGGGTCACCGGGGAGCTGTTTTTT; CDR3 protein: CASSLTILGVTGELFF
clone size: -; D gene: -; V gene: TRBV29-1; J gene: TRBJ2-7; CDR3 DNA: TGCAGCGTCTACAGGAAGGAGGGTGAGAGCTACGAGCAGTACTTC; CDR3 protein: CSVYRKEGESYEQYF
clone size: -; D gene: -; V gene: TRBV7-9; J gene: TRBJ1-1; CDR3 DNA: TGTGCCAGCAGGGGGCTATTGGGCACTGAAGCTTTCTTT; CDR3 protein: CASRGLLGTEAFF
clone size: once; D gene: -; V gene: TRBV7-2; J gene: TRBJ1-3; CDR3 DNA: TGTGCCAGCAGCTTAGGACAGTCTGGAAACACCATATATTTT; CDR3 protein: CASSLGQSGNTIYF
clone size: -; D gene: -; V gene: TRBV30; J gene: TRBJ1-2; CDR3 DNA: TGTGCCTGGAGTGTACAGGGAGATGGCTACACCTTC; CDR3 protein: CAWSVQGDGYTF
clone size: -; D gene: TRBD1; V gene: TRBV29-1; J gene: TRBJ2-3; CDR3 DNA: TGCAGCTCTGGACAGGGCACAGATACGCAGTATTTT; CDR3 protein: CSSGQGTDTQYF
clone size: -; D gene: TRBD2; V gene: TRBV5-6; J gene: TRBJ2-7; CDR3 DNA: TGTGCCAGCAGCTGGGGGACTAGCGGGAGCCAGGGGCAGTACTTC; CDR3 protein: CASSWGTSGSQGQYF
clone size: -; D gene: -; V gene: TRBV28; J gene: TRBJ1-1; CDR3 DNA: TGTGCCAGCAGTTTTGGTCCGGCAGGGGTGAACACTGAAGCTTTCTTT; CDR3 protein: CASSFGPAGVNTEAFF
clone size: few; D gene: TRBD2; V gene: TRBV7-2; J gene: TRBJ2-5; CDR3 DNA: TGTGCCAGCAGTTGGGTGAGCGGGGGAGAAGAGACCCAGTACTTC; CDR3 protein: CASSWVSGGEETQYF
clone size: -; D gene: -; V gene: TRBV6-5; J gene: TRBJ1-1; CDR3 DNA: TGTGCCAGCAAGCCGTCGAGGGAGAACACTGAAGCTTTCTTT; CDR3 protein: CASKPSRENTEAFF
clone size: -; D gene: -; V gene: TRBV12-3/TRBV12-4; J gene: TRBJ2-3; CDR3 DNA: TGTGCCAGCAGCGGAGCCCGAAAAGATACGCAGTATTTT; CDR3 protein: CASSGARKDTQYF
clone size: -; D gene: TRBD1; V gene: TRBV30; J gene: TRBJ1-4; CDR3 DNA: TGTGCCTGGGGGACAGGTCAAAATGAAAAACTGTTTTTT; CDR3 protein: CAWGTGQNEKLFF
clone size: -; D gene: TRBD1; V gene: TRBV10-2; J gene: TRBJ1-5; CDR3 DNA: TGCGCCAGCAGTCCGGGACAGGGGGTCGGTCAGCCCCAGCATTTT; CDR3 protein: CASSPGQGVGQPQHF
clone size: -; D gene: TRBD2; V gene: TRBV2; J gene: TRBJ2-1; CDR3 DNA: TGTGCCAGCAAACCGAGTAGCGGGGGCTACAATGAGCAGTTCTTC; CDR3 protein: CASKPSSGGYNEQFF
clone size: -; D gene: TRBD1; V gene: TRBV5-1; J gene: TRBJ2-7; CDR3 DNA: TGCGCCAGCAGCTTAGAGGGGGCGAGGGAGCAGTACTTC; CDR3 protein: CASSLEGAREQYF
clone size: -; D gene: -; V gene: TRBV15; J gene: TRBJ1-1; CDR3 DNA: TGTGCCACCAGTTGGGGGCGGAGGACTGAAGCTTTCTTT; CDR3 protein: CATSWGRRTEAFF
clone size: -; D gene: -; V gene: TRBV5-8; J gene: TRBJ1-2; CDR3 DNA: TGTGCCAGCACCCGGGTCAGAGACTATGGCTACACCTTC; CDR3 protein: CASTRVRDYGYTF
clone size: once; D gene: TRBD1; V gene: TRBV28; J gene: TRBJ1-1; CDR3 DNA: TGTGCCAGCAGTATTCCGGGACAGATAAACACTGAAGCTTTCTTT; CDR3 protein: CASSIPGQINTEAFF
clone size: few; D gene: -; V gene: TRBV24-1; J gene: TRBJ1-1; CDR3 DNA: TGTGCCACCAGTGATGCACAGGCGGGGAGCACTGAAGCTTTCTTT; CDR3 protein: CATSDAQAGSTEAFF
clone size: -; D gene: TRBD1; V gene: TRBV14; J gene: TRBJ1-4; CDR3 DNA: TGTGCCAGCAGCCCCGCGGGACAGGGGCGGTGGAATGAAAAACTGTTTTTT; CDR3 protein: CASSPAGQGRWNEKLFF
clone size: -; D gene: TRBD1; V gene: TRBV5-6; J gene: TRBJ2-1; CDR3 DNA: TGTGCCAGCAGCTTGGGCAGGGGGCGTAACAATGAGCAGTTCTTC; CDR3 protein: CASSLGRGRNNEQFF